The 20 T cell receptor beta chains below come from one sample, sequenced in a study of blood T cell repertoires in COVID-19. Measured with immunoSEQ multiplex PCR; TCRdb has only the in-frame clones, and not every one. This repertoire shows under 250,000 clones, around four fifths found once; its top ten account for less than 6.5%. The sample comprised peripheral blood. These receptors all come from a woman in her sixties who had recovered from COVID-19.

The V call is TRBV2, the J call TRBJ2-1; D is possibly TRBD1 (5 bases). The germline CDR1 and CDR2 sequences are SNHLY and FYNNEI. V lost 5 bases to trimming and J lost 0 bases, with 11 bases between them. The CDR3 has 15 amino acids. The CDR3 spells CASSSQGNSYNEQFF. The CDR3 nucleotides are TGTGCCAGCAGTTCTCAGGGTAACTCCTACAATGAGCAGTTCTTC.

The chain employs TRBV2 and TRBJ2-4, with 8 bases that match TRBD1. Germline trimming cut 2 bases from V and 8 bases from J; bases unmatched to any gene: 5. The CDR3 sequence is 14 residues long. CDR1 SNHLY and CDR2 FYNNEI come from the germline V gene. Written as DNA, the CDR3 is TGTGCCAGCAGTGAACAGGGGGCGAGCTACATTCAGTACTTC. Translation: CASSEQGASYIQYF.

The rearrangement uses TRBV6-6 and TRBJ1-1; TRBD1 might be the D (6 bases). This CDR3 has 12 amino acids. The V gene lost 7 bases and the J gene lost 4 bases, with 10 bases spanning the gap. Germline loops: CDR1 MNHNY, CDR2 SVGAGI (reference sequence). CDR3: CASIRGGTEAFF. The CDR3 nucleotides are TGTGCCAGCATTAGAGGGGGCACTGAAGCTTTCTTT.

V is TRBV7-3 and J is TRBJ1-2; 9 nucleotides match TRBD1. Germline lookup yields CDR1 SGHTA and CDR2 FQGTGA. The CDR3 runs to 15 residues. The V gene end was trimmed by 4 bases and the J gene end by 1 base; junction bases not matched to a gene: 4. The CDR3 loop reads CASSSGTGLNYGYTF. The DNA of the CDR3 is TGTGCCAGCAGCTCAGGGACAGGGCTTAACTATGGCTACACCTTC.

The genes are TRBV7-3 and TRBJ1-2; the D gene is possibly TRBD1 (5 bases). This CDR3 comprises 17 residues. V lost 3 bases and J lost 3, with 20 bases in between. Germline CDR1 is SGHTA and CDR2 is FQGTGA. CDR3 loop: CASSLAGRATQDYGYTF. The CDR3 nucleotides are TGTGCCAGCAGCTTGGCGGGGCGGGCCACCCAGGACTATGGCTACACCTTC.

The rearrangement uses TRBV19 and TRBJ2-2; 9 nucleotides match TRBD1. Germline V lookup: CDR1 LNHDA, CDR2 SQIVND (reference sequence). This CDR3 is built from 16 residues. The V gene end was trimmed by 5 bases and the J gene end by 1 base; junction bases not matched to a gene: 5. The CDR3 is CASSFPGQGNTGELFF. The CDR3 region has the DNA TGTGCCAGTAGTTTTCCGGGACAGGGGAACACCGGGGAGCTGTTTTTT.

The V and J genes are TRBV27 and TRBJ2-1; TRBD1 matches 8 bases. V lost 7 bases to trimming and J lost 6 bases; unmatched junction nucleotides: 8. From germline, CDR1 is MNHEY and CDR2 SMNVEV (reference sequence). The CDR3 covers 14 residues. In nucleotides, the CDR3 is TGTGCCAGCATGGGGCAGGGGGCGTCCAATGAGCAGTTCTTC. Its protein product is CASMGQGASNEQFF.

The V and J genes are TRBV9 and TRBJ2-1; maybe TRBD2 (6 bases). Trimming cost V 3 bases and J 2 bases, with 15 bases left between them. Germline CDR1 SGDLS, CDR2 YYNGEE. CDR3 length: 16 residues. The CDR3 nucleotides are TGTGCCAGCAGCGCGATCTGGCGGGGACCCTACAATGAGCAGTTCTTC. It encodes CASSAIWRGPYNEQFF. Drawing the rest from reference TRBV9 and TRBJ2-1, the complete variable domain is DSGVTQTPKHLITATGQRVTLRCSPRSGDLSVYWYQQSLDQGLQFLIQYYNGEERAKGNILERFSAQQFPDLHSELNLSSLELGDSALYFCASSAIWRGPYNEQFFGPGTRLTVL.

The chain carries TRBV10-3 and TRBJ2-3; 8 bases align to TRBD1. The CDR3 extends over 17 amino acids. V trimming: 6 bases; J trimming: 0 bases; junction bases outside the gene matches: 11. Germline lookup yields CDR1 ENHRY and CDR2 SYGVKD. The chain's CDR3 is CAIRQTGASSSTDTQYF. As DNA, the CDR3 is TGTGCCATCAGGCAGACAGGGGCCAGTTCTAGCACAGATACGCAGTATTTT.

This clone was picked up one time. In nucleotides, the CDR3 is TGCAGTGCCAGGGACAACTACGAGCAGTACTTC. Translation: CSARDNYEQYF. The rearrangement joins TRBV20-1 to TRBJ2-7; D might be TRBD1 (6 bases). The V end was cut by 6 bases, the J end by 3 bases, with 9 bases between. The CDR3 sequence is 11 residues long. Per germline, CDR1 DFQATT and CDR2 SNEGSKA (reference sequence).

The chain combines TRBV6-4 with TRBJ1-2, with a tentative D call TRBD1 (6 bases). Germline CDR1 MRHNA, CDR2 SNTAGT. The CDR3 spans 14 residues. V shed 4 bases and J shed 4 bases, with 13 bases lying between them. The CDR3: CASSGGQKTYGYTF. The CDR3 DNA reads TGTGCCAGCAGTGGAGGACAGAAAACCTATGGCTACACCTTC.

The rearrangement joins TRBV7-9 to TRBJ2-5; 10 nucleotides match TRBD2. The CDR3 is made up of 13 amino acids. Unmatched junction bases numbered 7, after V lost 11 bases and J lost 4 bases. Germline V gene data show CDR1 as SEHNR and CDR2 as FQNEAQ (reference sequence). The CDR3 loop is CAGERGGIETQYF. DNA for the CDR3: TGTGCCGGAGAGCGGGGGGGCATAGAGACCCAGTACTTC.

The CDR3 coding sequence is TGCGCCAGCAAACCCCCCCGGGTCTACGAGCAGTACTTC. Protein product: CASKPPRVYEQYF. The chain employs TRBV10-1 and TRBJ2-7; D not certain. Germline values: CDR1 WNHNN, CDR2 SYGVQD (reference sequence). V was shortened by 7 bases and J by 3 bases, with 13 bases between the two germline ends. CDR3 size: 13 residues.

J is TRBJ2-1 and V is TRBV5-1; D perhaps matches TRBD1 (5 bases). The V gene lost 5 bases and the J gene lost 4 bases, with 10 bases spanning the gap. Germline assignment: CDR1 SGHRS and CDR2 YFSETQ. The CDR3 extends over 13 amino acids. CDR3 coding DNA: TGCGCCAGCAGGTATAACAGGTACAATGAGCAGTTCTTC. Protein: CASRYNRYNEQFF.

This chain uses TRBV2 with TRBJ2-3; D is possibly TRBD2 (5 bases). CDR3 length: 16 amino acids. Germline CDR1 and CDR2: SNHLY and FYNNEI. Trimming stripped 1 base from V and 0 bases from J, with 11 bases between. Here the CDR3 reads CASSEGDYFSTDTQYF. CDR3 bases: TGTGCCAGCAGTGAAGGCGACTACTTTAGCACAGATACGCAGTATTTT.

The rearrangement joins TRBV30 to TRBJ2-2, with D perhaps assigned TRBD1 or TRBD2 (5 bases each). The CDR3 covers 14 residues. Trimming stripped 8 bases from V and 6 bases from J, with 19 bases between. Germline assignment: CDR1 GTSNPN and CDR2 SVGIG (reference sequence). The CDR3 is CAGTRVEGSGELFF. DNA of the CDR3: TGTGCCGGGACCAGGGTGGAAGGGTCCGGGGAGCTGTTTTTT.

V usage is TRBV4-3 and J usage is TRBJ2-1, with 13 bases lining up with TRBD2. The CDR3 is 16 amino acids. Germline V lookup: CDR1 LGHNA, CDR2 YSLEER. J gave up 4 bases and V 4 bases, and 4 bases lay outside the gene matches. The CDR3 here is CASSLGTSGEYNEQFF. DNA for the CDR3: TGCGCCAGCAGCCTCGGGACTAGCGGGGAATACAATGAGCAGTTCTTC.

The CDR3 bases are TGCGCCAGCAGCCCGGACAGGGGAAACACCATATATTTT. Protein product: CASSPDRGNTIYF. This chain links TRBV5-1 with TRBJ1-3, with 7 bases that match TRBD1. Germline V gives CDR1 SGHRS, CDR2 YFSETQ. V dropped 4 bases and J dropped 4; count of bases not matched to a gene: 2. CDR3 length: 13 residues.

This chain connects TRBV15 to TRBJ2-2; 7 bases are a match to TRBD1. This CDR3 is 16 amino acids long. Trimming at V came to 0 bases and at J to 0 bases, leaving 1 base not matched to a gene. Germline lookup yields CDR1 LNHNV and CDR2 YYDKDF (reference sequence). The CDR3 loop is CATSRDQGANTGELFF. As DNA, the CDR3 is TGTGCCACCAGCAGAGATCAGGGGGCGAACACCGGGGAGCTGTTTTTT.

This sequence joins TRBV5-1 and TRBJ2-2, with D maybe TRBD1 (6 bases). The ends were cut back, 5 bases at V and 6 bases at J, with 11 bases in the middle. CDR1 SGHRS and CDR2 YFSETQ come from the germline V gene. The CDR3 has 13 amino acids. The CDR3 DNA reads as TGCGCCAGCAGACTACAGGGATCCGGGGAGCTGTTTTTT. Protein: CASRLQGSGELFF. The full variable domain, its missing parts supplied by reference TRBV5-1 and TRBJ2-2, is KAGVTQTPRYLIKTRGQQVTLSCSPISGHRSVSWYQQTPGQGLQFLFEYFSETQRNKGNFPGRFSGRQFSNSRSEMNVSTLELGDSALYLCASRLQGSGELFFGEGSRLTVL.